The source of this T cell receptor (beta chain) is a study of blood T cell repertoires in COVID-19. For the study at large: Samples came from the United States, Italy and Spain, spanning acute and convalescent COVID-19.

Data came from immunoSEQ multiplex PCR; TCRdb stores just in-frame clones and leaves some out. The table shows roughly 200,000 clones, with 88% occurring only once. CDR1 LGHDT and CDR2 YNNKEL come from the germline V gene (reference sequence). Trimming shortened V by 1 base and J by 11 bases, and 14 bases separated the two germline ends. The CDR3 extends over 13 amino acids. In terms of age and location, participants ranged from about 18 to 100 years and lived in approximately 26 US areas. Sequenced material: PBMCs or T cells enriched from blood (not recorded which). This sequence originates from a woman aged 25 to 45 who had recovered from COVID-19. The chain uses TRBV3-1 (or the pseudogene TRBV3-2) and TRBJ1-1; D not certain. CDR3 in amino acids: CASSQVLGADAFF. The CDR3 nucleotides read TGTGCCAGCAGCCAAGTTTTAGGAGCCGACGCTTTCTTT.